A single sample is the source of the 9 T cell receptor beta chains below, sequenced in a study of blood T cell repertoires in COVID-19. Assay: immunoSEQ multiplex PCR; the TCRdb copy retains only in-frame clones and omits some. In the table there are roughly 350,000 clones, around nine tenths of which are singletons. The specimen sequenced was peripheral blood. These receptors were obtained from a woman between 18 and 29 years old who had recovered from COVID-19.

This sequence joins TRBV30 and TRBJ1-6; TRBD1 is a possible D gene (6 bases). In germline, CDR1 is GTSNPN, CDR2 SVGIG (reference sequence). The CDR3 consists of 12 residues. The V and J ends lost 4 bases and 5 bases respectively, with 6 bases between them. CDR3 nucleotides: TGTGCCTGGAACAGGGATAATTCACCCCTCCACTTT. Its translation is CAWNRDNSPLHF.

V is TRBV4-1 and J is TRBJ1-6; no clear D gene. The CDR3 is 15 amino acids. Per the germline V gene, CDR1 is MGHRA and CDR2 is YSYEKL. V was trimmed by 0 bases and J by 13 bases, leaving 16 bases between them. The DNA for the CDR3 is TGCGCCAGCAGCCAAGACAATCCGGGTGCTGCGCCCCTCCACTTT. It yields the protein CASSQDNPGAAPLHF.

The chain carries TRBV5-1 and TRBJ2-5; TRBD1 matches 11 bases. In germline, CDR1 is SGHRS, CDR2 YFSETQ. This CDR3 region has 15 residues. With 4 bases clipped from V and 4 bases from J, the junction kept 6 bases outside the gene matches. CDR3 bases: TGCGCCAGCAGCGAAGGACAGGGGGCTAGAGAGACCCAGTACTTC. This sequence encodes CASSEGQGARETQYF.

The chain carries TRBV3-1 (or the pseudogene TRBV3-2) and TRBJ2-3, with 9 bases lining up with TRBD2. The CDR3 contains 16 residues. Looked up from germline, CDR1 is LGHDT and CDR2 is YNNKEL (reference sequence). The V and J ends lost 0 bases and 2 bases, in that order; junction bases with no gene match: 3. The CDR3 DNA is TGTGCCAGCAGCCAAGATACTAGCGGGTACACAGATACGCAGTATTTT. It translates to CASSQDTSGYTDTQYF.

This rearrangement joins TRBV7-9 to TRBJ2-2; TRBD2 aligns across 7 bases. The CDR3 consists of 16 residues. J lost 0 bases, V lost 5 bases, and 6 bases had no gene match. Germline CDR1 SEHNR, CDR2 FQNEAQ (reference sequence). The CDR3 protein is CASSPASGPNTGELFF. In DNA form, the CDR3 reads TGTGCCAGCAGCCCAGCTAGCGGACCGAACACCGGGGAGCTGTTTTTT.

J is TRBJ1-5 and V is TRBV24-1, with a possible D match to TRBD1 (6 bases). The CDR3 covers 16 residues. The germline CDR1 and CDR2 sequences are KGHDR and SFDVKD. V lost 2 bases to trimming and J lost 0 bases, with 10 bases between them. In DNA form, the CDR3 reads TGTGCCACCAGTGATTCCGGGACACGTAGCAATCAGCCCCAGCATTTT. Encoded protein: CATSDSGTRSNQPQHF.

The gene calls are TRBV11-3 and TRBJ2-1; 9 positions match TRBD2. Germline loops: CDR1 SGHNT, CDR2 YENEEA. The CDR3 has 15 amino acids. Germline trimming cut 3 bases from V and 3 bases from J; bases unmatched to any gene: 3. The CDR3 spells CASSFSGGNYNEQFF. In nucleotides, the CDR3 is TGTGCCAGCAGCTTTAGCGGGGGAAACTACAATGAGCAGTTCTTC.

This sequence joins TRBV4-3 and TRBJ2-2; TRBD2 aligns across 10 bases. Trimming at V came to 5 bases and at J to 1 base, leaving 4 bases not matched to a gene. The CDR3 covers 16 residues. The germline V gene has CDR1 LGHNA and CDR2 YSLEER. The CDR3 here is CASSLRTSGNTGELFF. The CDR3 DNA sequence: TGCGCCAGCAGCTTACGGACTAGCGGGAACACCGGGGAGCTGTTTTTT.

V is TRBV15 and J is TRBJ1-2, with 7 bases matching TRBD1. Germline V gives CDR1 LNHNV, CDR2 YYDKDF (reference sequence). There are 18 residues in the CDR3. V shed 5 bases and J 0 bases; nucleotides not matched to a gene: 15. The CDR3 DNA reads TGTGCCACCAGCCGAGGCGGGACAGCAGCCCTAGCTAACTATGGCTACACCTTC. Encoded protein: CATSRGGTAALANYGYTF.